This record looks at one T cell receptor (beta chain) sequence and its context. Primers: 60 Vbeta forward and 13 Jbeta reverse. Generated by immunoSEQ multiplex PCR, the TCRdb table keeps only in-frame clones and is missing some. Counted here are some 120,000 clones, about 8.5% occurring once; the ten biggest clones make up 5.5%. This record belongs to a study of cytomegalovirus exposure and HLA in healthy donors. On the study more broadly: Early on, a data release was issued that held 80 million to 90 million unique TCRs from HLA-typed donors.

Trimming pared 8 bases from V and 3 bases from J, leaving 19 bases between. This CDR3 spans 16 amino acids. The V gene's germline CDR1 is WSHSY and CDR2 SAAADI. The sequence derives from a man aged 35 to 55 in good health and CMV-seronegative. V is TRBV10-2 and J is TRBJ2-2; perhaps TRBD1 as D (6 bases). The source material was PBMCs. The CDR3 nucleotides read TGCGCCAGCCGGGGCAGGGGTTTTCCGGACACCGGGGAGCTGTTTTTT. This codes for CASRGRGFPDTGELFF.